Each of the 15 T cell receptor beta chains below was sequenced from the same sample in a study of cytomegalovirus exposure and HLA in healthy donors. A multiplex PCR was run with 60 Vbeta primers and 13 Jbeta primers. Measured with immunoSEQ multiplex PCR; TCRdb has only the in-frame clones, and not every one. The sample holds 140,000 to 150,000 clones, almost 80% seen once. The sequenced material came from PBMCs. The receptors originated from a middle-aged woman in good health and CMV-seropositive.

The V and J genes are TRBV6-5 and TRBJ1-5; 7 bases are a match to TRBD1. The J segment lost 1 base and the V segment lost 5 bases, leaving 2 bases of the junction unmatched. The CDR3 is 14 amino acids. CDR1 is MNHEY and CDR2 is SVGAGI in the germline V gene. In DNA, the CDR3 is TGTGCCAGCAGTAGACAGGGAAGCAATCAGCCCCAGCATTTT. The encoded protein is CASSRQGSNQPQHF.

This clone was observed once. The chain is built from TRBV19 and TRBJ2-7; 8 nucleotides agree with TRBD1. The CDR3 length is 14 residues. Germline V gives CDR1 LNHDA, CDR2 SQIVND (reference sequence). J lost 4 bases, V lost 4 bases, and 6 bases had no gene match. CDR3 in DNA: TGTGCCAGTAGTACAGGACAGGGTGTGTACGAGCAGTACTTC. Its protein product is CASSTGQGVYEQYF.

This clone was seen a single time. The rearrangement links TRBV28 to TRBJ1-5; TRBD1 matches at 7 bases. Germline V lookup: CDR1 MDHEN, CDR2 SYDVKM. V shed 7 bases and J 10 bases; nucleotides not matched to a gene: 7. This CDR3 contains 12 residues. The CDR3 spells CASIEGAEPQHF. The CDR3 DNA reads as TGTGCCAGCATTGAGGGGGCTGAACCCCAGCATTTT.

This sequence joins TRBV9 and TRBJ2-3; 10 nucleotides match TRBD2. This CDR3 spans 14 amino acids. V trimming: 8 bases; J trimming: 4 bases; junction bases outside the gene matches: 7. Germline V gene sequence: CDR1 SGDLS, CDR2 YYNGEE. The CDR3 nucleotides read TGTGCCAGTCACAAAGCGGGGGGGCCAGATACGCAGTATTTT. It is translated as CASHKAGGPDTQYF.

This sequence joins TRBV4-1 and TRBJ2-5; 9 nucleotides agree with TRBD1. The J call may be in error: the DNA end matches TRBJ2-7 better. Looked up from germline, CDR1 is MGHRA and CDR2 is YSYEKL. The CDR3 extends over 15 amino acids. DNA for the CDR3: TGCGCCAGCAGCCATCCACAGGGGGCTACTTACGAGCAGTACTTC. This gives the protein CASSHPQGATYEQYF.

The table lists this clone with a few counts. The chain links TRBV29-1 to TRBJ1-1; 9 bases map to TRBD1. The V segment lost 7 bases and the J segment 0 bases; nucleotides outside the gene matches: 9. The CDR3 is 15 amino acids. The germline CDR1 and CDR2 sequences are SQVTM and ANQGSEA. The DNA of the CDR3 is TGCAGCGCGAAAAAACAGGGGGCGATGAACACTGAAGCTTTCTTT. Translating gives CSAKKQGAMNTEAFF. The whole variable domain, remainder taken from reference TRBV29-1 and TRBJ1-1, is SAVISQKPSRDICQRGTSLTIQCQVDSQVTMMFWYRQQPGQSLTLIATANQGSEATYESGFVIDKFPISRPNLTFSTLTVSNMSPEDSSIYLCSAKKQGAMNTEAFFGQGTRLTVV.

This rearrangement joins TRBV6-5 to TRBJ2-2, with TRBD1 matching over 8 bases. Germline CDR1 MNHEY, CDR2 SVGAGI. Unmatched junction bases numbered 6, after V lost 6 bases and J lost 6 bases. The CDR3 loop spans 14 amino acids. CDR3 sequence: CASRQTGVAGELFF. CDR3 DNA sequence: TGTGCCAGCAGACAGACAGGGGTGGCCGGGGAGCTGTTTTTT.

This chain links TRBV2 with TRBJ1-4; D remains unclear. Germline CDR1 reads SNHLY; CDR2 reads FYNNEI. The V end was cut by 7 bases, the J end by 7 bases, with 10 bases between. CDR3 size: 12 residues. The CDR3 reads CASKTAGEKLFF. The CDR3 coding sequence is TGTGCCAGCAAGACGGCGGGTGAAAAACTGTTTTTT.

The genes are TRBV5-6 and TRBJ1-1, with D tentatively TRBD1 (6 bases). CDR1 is SGHDT, CDR2 YYEEEE, per germline. This CDR3 region has 14 residues. Trimming cost V 1 base and J 6 bases, with 13 bases left between them. DNA for the CDR3: TGTGCCAGCAGCTTGTACACAGGGTTTGCTGAAGCTTTCTTT. It yields the protein CASSLYTGFAEAFF.

The rearrangement joins TRBV10-3 to TRBJ1-1, with D possibly being TRBD1 (6 bases). The ends were cut back, 5 bases at V and 2 bases at J, with 12 bases in the middle. The germline V gene has CDR1 ENHRY and CDR2 SYGVKD. The CDR3 covers 14 residues. The CDR3 loop is CAISTTGGNTEAFF. The CDR3 nucleotides read TGTGCCATCAGTACGACAGGAGGAAACACTGAAGCTTTCTTT.

This chain connects TRBV7-9 to TRBJ2-2; 8 nucleotides match TRBD1. The germline V gene encodes CDR1 SEHNR and CDR2 FQNEAQ (reference sequence). This CDR3 has 17 amino acids. The V gene end was trimmed by 6 bases and the J gene end by 1 base; junction bases not matched to a gene: 10. CDR3: CASSQDRVWENTGELFF. The CDR3 DNA reads TGTGCCAGCAGTCAGGACAGGGTTTGGGAGAACACCGGGGAGCTGTTTTTT.

The chain combines TRBV4-1 with TRBJ2-2, with TRBD2 matching over 13 bases. The V gene's germline CDR1 is MGHRA and CDR2 YSYEKL. The J segment lost 8 bases and the V segment lost 1 base, leaving 10 bases of the junction unmatched. The CDR3 is 18 amino acids. CDR3 sequence (DNA): TGCGCCAGCAGCCAAGGACTAGCGGGGGGACGAGGGTGGGGGGAGCTGTTTTTT. This codes for CASSQGLAGGRGWGELFF.

This clone turned up a few times. V is TRBV13 and J is TRBJ2-5, with D possibly matching TRBD2 (7 bases). In germline, CDR1 is PRHDT, CDR2 FYEKMQ (reference sequence). V lost 5 bases and J lost 2, with 21 bases in between. There are 17 residues in the CDR3. CDR3 protein: CASSRSSGGGVQETQYF. CDR3 nucleotide sequence: TGTGCCAGCAGCCGATCTAGTGGGGGGGGCGTACAAGAGACCCAGTACTTC.

This rearrangement joins TRBV5-1 to TRBJ2-7, with a tentative D call TRBD1 (6 bases). Trimming cost V 0 bases and J 4 bases, with 11 bases left between them. Germline CDR1 and CDR2: SGHRS and YFSETQ. CDR3 size: 14 residues. The CDR3 bases are TGCGCCAGCAGCTTGGCCGGACAGCCTTACGAGCAGTACTTC. As protein: CASSLAGQPYEQYF.

The sample holds a few counts of this clone. The CDR3 DNA follows: TGTGCCAGCTCACCACCCCCGACCGTCAGCGGGGGGGGCTCCTACGAGCAGTACTTC. This gives the protein CASSPPPTVSGGGSYEQYF. J is TRBJ2-7 and V is TRBV18; 10 bases map to TRBD2. The ends lost 0 bases at V and 0 bases at J; junction bases unmatched: 11. CDR3 length equals 19 residues. From germline, CDR1 is KGHSH and CDR2 LQKENI.